Each of the 11 T cell receptor beta chains below was sequenced from the same sample in a study of blood T cell repertoires in COVID-19. Generated by immunoSEQ multiplex PCR, the TCRdb table keeps only in-frame clones and is missing some. The repertoire has about 130,000 clones, just under 85% of them found once; the top ten carry less than 20%. Sequenced: peripheral blood. These receptors all come from a woman in her forties or fifties with acute or convalescent COVID-19.

This chain joins TRBV14 and TRBJ1-6; a possible D gene is TRBD1 (6 bases). Germline CDR1 and CDR2: SGHDN and FVKESK. The CDR3 runs to 16 residues. The V gene lost 4 bases and the J gene lost 0 bases, with 10 bases spanning the gap. The chain's CDR3 is CASSPDRSSYNSPLHF. In DNA, the CDR3 is TGTGCCAGCAGCCCCGACAGGAGCTCCTATAATTCACCCCTCCACTTT.

This rearrangement joins TRBV18 to TRBJ2-3, with 9 bases lining up with TRBD1. V lost 3 bases, J lost 8 bases, and 12 bases stayed unmatched. Germline loops: CDR1 KGHSH, CDR2 LQKENI. The CDR3 is made up of 16 amino acids. CDR3 DNA: TGTGCCAGCTCACCGTCCGGGACAGGGCGTTTGGGTACGCAGTATTTT. It encodes CASSPSGTGRLGTQYF.

V gene TRBV6-2 or TRBV6-3 combines with J gene TRBJ2-1, with D possibly being TRBD2 (6 bases). This CDR3 is 15 amino acids long. The V gene lost 1 base and the J gene lost 3 bases, with 10 bases spanning the gap. CDR1 is MNHEY, CDR2 SVGEGT, per germline. CDR3 in amino acids: CASSYYGGIYNEQFF. CDR3 bases: TGTGCCAGCAGTTACTACGGGGGAATCTACAATGAGCAGTTCTTC.

The V call is TRBV27, the J call TRBJ2-1; a possible D gene is TRBD2 (5 bases). The V end was cut by 8 bases, the J end by 0 bases, with 11 bases between. CDR1 is MNHEY and CDR2 is SMNVEV in the germline V gene (reference sequence). The CDR3 extends over 14 amino acids. CDR3 sequence (DNA): TGTGCCAGCCGAGGACTTGACTCCTACAATGAGCAGTTCTTC. Translating it yields CASRGLDSYNEQFF.

The gene calls are TRBV25-1 and TRBJ1-2; 7 bases fit TRBD1. The CDR3 extends over 13 amino acids. Germline V gene sequence: CDR1 MGHDK, CDR2 SYGVNS. The ends lost 8 bases at V and 7 bases at J; junction bases unmatched: 10. CDR3 sequence reads: CASGQENTGGYTF. CDR3 DNA sequence: TGTGCCAGCGGACAGGAGAACACAGGTGGCTACACCTTC.

The chain uses TRBV6-6 and TRBJ1-1; the D gene is possibly TRBD1 (5 bases). Germline V CDR1 and CDR2: MNHNY, SVGAGI (reference sequence). Trimming cost V 2 bases and J 0 bases, with 10 bases left between them. This CDR3 spans 15 amino acids. Here the CDR3 reads CASSYGRRVNTEAFF. CDR3 nucleotides: TGTGCCAGCAGTTACGGGCGCAGGGTGAACACTGAAGCTTTCTTT.

This clone was detected once. This chain uses TRBV6-5 with TRBJ1-1, with D possibly matching TRBD1 (6 bases). Germline CDR1 is MNHEY and CDR2 is SVGAGI. V shed 5 bases and J shed 1 base, with 11 bases lying between them. The CDR3 runs 14 residues. Here the CDR3 reads CASSRTGPNTEAFF. CDR3 sequence (DNA): TGTGCCAGCAGTAGAACAGGGCCGAACACTGAAGCTTTCTTT.

The rearrangement joins TRBV3-1 (or the pseudogene TRBV3-2) to TRBJ2-3, with 11 bases aligning to TRBD2. Germline V gives CDR1 LGHDT, CDR2 YNNKEL (reference sequence). The trim removed 3 bases at V and 0 bases at J, leaving 14 bases unmatched. The CDR3 is made up of 20 amino acids. This chain's CDR3 is CASSQDILLAGGPSTDTQYF. The CDR3 DNA follows: TGTGCCAGCAGCCAGGACATTTTGCTAGCGGGGGGACCGAGCACAGATACGCAGTATTTT.

CDR3 amino acids: CASSLGTALQDYGYTF. The CDR3 DNA follows: TGTGCCAGCAGCTTAGGGACAGCGCTGCAGGACTATGGCTACACCTTC. The chain links TRBV7-2 to TRBJ1-2; TRBD1 is a possible D gene (6 bases). V lost 1 base to trimming and J lost 3 bases, with 15 bases between them. This CDR3 is built from 16 residues. Germline V CDR1 and CDR2: SGHTA, FQGNSA.

V is TRBV5-6 and J is TRBJ1-2, with 11 bases identical to TRBD1. The CDR3 totals 13 residues. The germline V gene encodes CDR1 SGHDT and CDR2 YYEEEE. Trimming removed 4 bases from V and 7 bases from J; junction bases left unmatched: 3. The chain's CDR3 is CASSRTGGGGYTF. The CDR3 bases are TGTGCCAGCAGCCGGACAGGGGGCGGTGGCTACACCTTC.

The chain links TRBV28 to TRBJ1-5, with no clear D. The CDR3 is 14 amino acids. The V end lost 3 bases, the J end lost 7 bases, and 13 bases lay between the germline ends. Germline CDR1 and CDR2: MDHEN and SYDVKM. CDR3 region: CASSFRGFLQPQHF. CDR3 nucleotides: TGTGCCAGCAGTTTCCGGGGTTTCTTACAGCCCCAGCATTTT.